This TCR beta chain was sequenced for a study of human T cells and chemical hapten exposure. Study-wide background: Patches with 0.01% DPC went on the upper back, and the tests were read at 6 days.

In the library, unique molecular identifiers were attached to individual cDNA molecules. Per the original methods: A typical sample had 93,000 or so TCRs, with about 20,000 to 750,000 overall. TCRdb re-called the RACE reads with MiXCR, one entry per CDR3 protein. These V and J calls derive from TCRdb rather than the authors' analysis. Here the sample spans roughly 100,000 distinct CDR3 sequences, 9.3% being singletons. Germline V lookup: CDR1 SEHNR, CDR2 FQNEAQ (reference sequence). The CDR3 runs 13 residues. Trimming left V 6 bases short and J 4 bases short, with 12 bases between. Time point: patch test 2, 6 weeks after DPC sensitization. As for treatment: therapeutic diphenylcyclopropenone sensitization with weekly scalp DPC.

This sequence was found in a woman aged 40 to 55 with alopecia areata. Some clones in this sample may be carry-over from other donors' samples. Specimen: whole blood, collected in connection with sensitization to the hapten diphenylcyclopropenone (DPC). V is TRBV7-9 and J is TRBJ1-1; possible D gene TRBD1, 5 bases. CDR3 nucleotides: TGTGCCAGCAGGAGGCTGGGGGGCACTGAAGCTTTCTTT. Translating gives CASRRLGGTEAFF. Looking up the rest from reference TRBV7-9 and TRBJ1-1 gives the full variable domain: DTGVSQNPRHKITKRGQNVTFRCDPISEHNRLYWYRQTLGQGPEFLTYFQNEAQLEKSRLLSDRFSAERPKGSFSTLEIQRTEQGDSAMYLCASRRLGGTEAFFGQGTRLTVV.